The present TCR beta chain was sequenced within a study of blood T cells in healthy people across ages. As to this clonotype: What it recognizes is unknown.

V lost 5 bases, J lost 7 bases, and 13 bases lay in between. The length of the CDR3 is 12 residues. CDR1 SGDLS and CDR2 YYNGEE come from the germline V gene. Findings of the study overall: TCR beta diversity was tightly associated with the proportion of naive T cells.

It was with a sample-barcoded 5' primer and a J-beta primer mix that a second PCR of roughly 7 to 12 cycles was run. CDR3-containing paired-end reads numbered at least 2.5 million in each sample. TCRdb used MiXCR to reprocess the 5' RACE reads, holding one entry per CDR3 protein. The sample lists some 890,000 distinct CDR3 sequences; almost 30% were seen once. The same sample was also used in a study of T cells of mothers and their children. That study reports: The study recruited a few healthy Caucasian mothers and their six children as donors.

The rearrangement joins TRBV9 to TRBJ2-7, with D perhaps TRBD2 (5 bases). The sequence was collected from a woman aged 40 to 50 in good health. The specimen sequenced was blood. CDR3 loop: CASSQLDFEQYF. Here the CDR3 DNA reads TGTGCCAGCAGTCAACTAGACTTTGAGCAGTACTTC.